This TCR beta chain is drawn from a study of T cell responses to AZD1222 COVID-19 vaccine. The wider study: Investigators merged groups given second doses at roughly 4 or roughly 12 weeks.

Libraries were prepared by immunoSEQ multiplex PCR; TCRdb keeps only in-frame clonotypes and omits some of them. Seen here are 75,000 to 100,000 clones, 90% to 95% observed once, and the top ten hold 10% to 15%. Note on this clone: As yet, its antigen is unknown.

General study points: Following two doses of AZD1222, Spike-specific TCR breadth and depth rose. Repertoire collection took place solely once the T cell response had peaked. Just a handful of AZD1222 recipients tested seropositive at baseline.

This CDR3 contains 15 residues. V was pared by 4 bases and J by 3 bases, with 8 bases of the junction left unmatched. Germline loops: CDR1 SGHTS, CDR2 YDEGEE. The material sequenced was peripheral blood, taken on day 0 of AZD1222 vaccination. The receptor's source is an adult in good health. V and J are TRBV5-8 and TRBJ2-7; TRBD1 matches at 9 bases. CDR3 nucleotides: TGTGCCAGCAGCCCCCGCGTGACAGGGGGCTACGAGCAGTACTTC. It yields the protein CASSPRVTGGYEQYF.